A single sample is the source of the 32 T cell receptor beta chains below, sequenced in a study of shared clonotypes between healthy human individuals. Method: immunoSEQ multiplex PCR; TCRdb's copy keeps in-frame clones and lacks some. Here the sample spans approximately 980,000 clones, approximately 80% being singletons. The sample was memory CD4+ T cells sorted from blood. Described subset: CD45RA-negative fraction. The receptors stem from a man aged 18 to 30 in good health.

J is TRBJ2-3 and V is TRBV5-1, with D perhaps matching TRBD2 (5 bases). This CDR3 region has 15 residues. Germline lookup yields CDR1 SGHRS and CDR2 YFSETQ. V was cut by 4 bases and J by 2 bases, with 14 bases left in between. CDR3 loop: CASSNDPSSTDTQYF. CDR3 sequence (DNA): TGCGCCAGCAGCAACGACCCTAGCTCCACAGATACGCAGTATTTT. Full variable domain (outside the CDR3, taken from reference TRBV5-1 and TRBJ2-3): KAGVTQTPRYLIKTRGQQVTLSCSPISGHRSVSWYQQTPGQGLQFLFEYFSETQRNKGNFPGRFSGRQFSNSRSEMNVSTLELGDSALYLCASSNDPSSTDTQYFGPGTRLTVL.

As for this clone: Other DNA sequences in this specimen translate into the identical CDR3. The chain recombines TRBV14 with TRBJ2-2; D unresolved. Trimming stripped 1 base from V and 4 bases from J, with 4 bases between. The germline gives CDR1 SGHDN, CDR2 FVKESK. The CDR3 runs 13 residues. The chain's CDR3 is CASSQVSTGELFF. The DNA for the CDR3 is TGTGCCAGCAGCCAAGTATCCACCGGGGAGCTGTTTTTT.

This clone was seen only a few times. This same CDR3 is encoded by further DNA sequences in the sample. The chain joins TRBV7-9 to TRBJ2-5; D remains unclear. The CDR3 is 12 amino acids. Germline V gives CDR1 SEHNR, CDR2 FQNEAQ (reference sequence). Trimming removed 1 base from V and 4 bases from J, with 4 bases in between. CDR3 region: CASSLGTETQYF. In nucleotides, the CDR3 is TGTGCCAGCAGCTTAGGAACAGAGACCCAGTACTTC.

V is TRBV11-1 and J is TRBJ1-1; 7 positions agree with TRBD1. The CDR3 totals 15 residues. J gave up 1 base and V 3 bases, and 5 bases lay outside the gene matches. Germline V gene lookup returns CDR1 SGHAT and CDR2 FQDESV (reference sequence). The CDR3 reads CASSFGTVGNTEAFF. The CDR3, as DNA: TGTGCCAGCAGCTTCGGGACAGTTGGGAACACTGAAGCTTTCTTT.

The chain uses TRBV5-4 and TRBJ2-5, with D tentatively TRBD2 (6 bases). Germline V gives CDR1 SGHNT, CDR2 YYREEE (reference sequence). The V and J ends lost 3 bases and 3 bases respectively, with 12 bases between them. CDR3 length equals 14 residues. The CDR3 sequence is CASSSQTREETQYF. The CDR3 DNA follows: TGTGCCAGCAGCTCACAGACTAGGGAAGAGACCCAGTACTTC. Variable domain in full (rest from reference TRBV5-4 and TRBJ2-5): ETGVTQSPTHLIKTRGQQVTLRCSSQSGHNTVSWYQQALGQGPQFIFQYYREEENGRGNFPPRFSGLQFPNYSSELNVNALELDDSALYLCASSSQTREETQYFGPGTRLLVL.

The rearrangement uses TRBV4-3 and TRBJ2-6, with unresolved D. CDR1 is LGHNA and CDR2 is YSLEER in the germline V gene. Trimming pared 8 bases from V and 0 bases from J, leaving 5 bases between. The CDR3 covers 13 residues. The CDR3, as DNA: TGCGCCAGCCGCCCCTCTGGGGCCAACGTCCTGACTTTC. Its translation is CASRPSGANVLTF.

The chain employs TRBV18 and TRBJ2-5, with D perhaps matching TRBD2 (5 bases). CDR3 length equals 13 residues. Germline V gene data show CDR1 as KGHSH and CDR2 as LQKENI. V lost 6 bases and J 5 bases, leaving 13 bases between the germline ends. CDR3 coding DNA: TGTGCCAGCTCGGTAGGGCAGCGGGAGACCCAGTACTTC. It codes for CASSVGQRETQYF.

The chain is built from TRBV25-1 and TRBJ2-7; D gene uncertain. V was trimmed by 3 bases and J by 3 bases, leaving 24 bases between them. CDR3 length: 18 amino acids. Looked up from germline, CDR1 is MGHDK and CDR2 is SYGVNS. The CDR3 nucleotides read TGTGCCAGCAGTGACCTTACTCCCTCGACGGATTATTACTACGAGCAGTACTTC. Its translation is CASSDLTPSTDYYYEQYF.

The chain joins TRBV5-5 to TRBJ2-2; D may be TRBD2 (5 bases). Germline-derived CDR1 and CDR2 are SGHKS and YYEKEE (reference sequence). Trimming took off 6 bases at V and 5 bases at J, with 11 bases between the two ends. The CDR3 runs 13 residues. CDR3 sequence reads: CASNRPGTGELFF. The CDR3 nucleotides are TGTGCCAGCAACCGACCGGGAACCGGGGAGCTGTTTTTT. The entire variable domain, with the rest obtained from reference TRBV5-5 and TRBJ2-2, is as follows: DAGVTQSPTHLIKTRGQQVTLRCSPISGHKSVSWYQQVLGQGPQFIFQYYEKEERGRGNFPDRFSARQFPNYSSELNVNALLLGDSALYLCASNRPGTGELFFGEGSRLTVL.

The gene calls are TRBV5-1 and TRBJ1-2; unclear D gene. V lost 5 bases, J lost 4 bases, and 18 bases lay in between. This CDR3 contains 15 residues. The germline V gene encodes CDR1 SGHRS and CDR2 YFSETQ. The CDR3 protein is CASRTSNLAVYGYTF. The CDR3 DNA reads TGCGCCAGCAGGACTTCGAACCTCGCCGTCTATGGCTACACCTTC. Full variable domain (remainder filled in from reference TRBV5-1 and TRBJ1-2): KAGVTQTPRYLIKTRGQQVTLSCSPISGHRSVSWYQQTPGQGLQFLFEYFSETQRNKGNFPGRFSGRQFSNSRSEMNVSTLELGDSALYLCASRTSNLAVYGYTFGSGTRLTVV.

The gene calls are TRBV28 and TRBJ1-1; 8 nucleotides match TRBD1. V was pared by 3 bases and J by 7 bases, with 7 bases of the junction left unmatched. CDR3 size: 14 residues. Germline CDR1 MDHEN, CDR2 SYDVKM. The CDR3 sequence: CASSFGRGRGEAFF. In DNA form, the CDR3 reads TGTGCCAGCAGTTTTGGCAGGGGGCGCGGTGAAGCTTTCTTT. Full variable domain (rest looked up from reference TRBV28 and TRBJ1-1): DVKVTQSSRYLVKRTGEKVFLECVQDMDHENMFWYRQDPGLGLRLIYFSYDVKMKEKGDIPEGYSVSREKKERFSLILESASTNQTSMYLCASSFGRGRGEAFFGQGTRLTVV.

The J gene is TRBJ2-3, the V gene TRBV2; D gene uncertain. The CDR3 extends over 14 amino acids. Germline V lookup: CDR1 SNHLY, CDR2 FYNNEI. Trimming took off 0 bases at V and 7 bases at J, with 11 bases between the two ends. In DNA, the CDR3 is TGTGCCAGCAGTGAAGCGGCGACCGTATATACGCAGTATTTT. This sequence encodes CASSEAATVYTQYF.

The chain employs TRBV6-1 and TRBJ1-5; the D gene is possibly TRBD1 (5 bases). The germline CDR1 and CDR2 sequences are MNHNS and SASEGT. V was clipped by 7 bases and J by 5 bases, with 18 bases between them. There are 15 residues in the CDR3. The CDR3 coding sequence is TGTGCCAGCACCCCGGGACGTCGGCGGGATCAGCCCCAGCATTTT. Amino acid sequence: CASTPGRRRDQPQHF.

The V gene is TRBV7-9, the J gene TRBJ2-5; 15 bases are a match to TRBD2. This CDR3 spans 18 amino acids. Germline values: CDR1 SEHNR, CDR2 FQNEAQ (reference sequence). Unmatched junction bases numbered 8, after V lost 5 bases and J lost 1 base. The CDR3 nucleotides read TGTGCCAGCAGCCCTGGGACTAGCGGGGGGATCAGCCAAGAGACCCAGTACTTC. Protein: CASSPGTSGGISQETQYF.

In its sample, this clone was seen a few times. The CDR3 protein is CASTGGLAGGPGTDTQYF. The DNA of the CDR3 is TGTGCCAGCACCGGTGGGCTAGCGGGGGGGCCGGGGACAGATACGCAGTATTTT. The rearrangement links TRBV19 to TRBJ2-3; 12 positions match TRBD2. The CDR3 runs 18 residues. V lost 9 bases to trimming and J lost 3 bases; unmatched junction nucleotides: 16. Germline CDR1 reads LNHDA; CDR2 reads SQIVND (reference sequence).

The chain joins TRBV19 to TRBJ2-5; TRBD1 aligns across 7 bases. Germline trimming cut 4 bases from V and 9 bases from J; bases unmatched to any gene: 14. The CDR3 has 15 amino acids. CDR1 and CDR2 from the germline V gene are LNHDA and SQIVND (reference sequence). Here the CDR3 reads CASSTGTDTKRPQYF. The CDR3 coding sequence is TGTGCCAGTAGTACAGGGACAGATACCAAGAGACCCCAGTACTTC.

This clone was detected once. This chain links TRBV5-1 with TRBJ2-5; TRBD2 might be the D (6 bases). Germline CDR1 and CDR2: SGHRS and YFSETQ. The ends were cut back, 1 base at V and 5 bases at J, with 18 bases in the middle. The CDR3 is made up of 16 amino acids. The CDR3, as DNA: TGCGCCAGCAGCTTGAAGGCGTCTAGCGTATGGGAGACCCAGTACTTC. Protein product: CASSLKASSVWETQYF.

This chain joins TRBV6-5 and TRBJ1-6; tentative D call: TRBD1 (6 bases). Trimming removed 8 bases from V and 0 bases from J, with 8 bases in between. The germline CDR1 and CDR2 sequences are MNHEY and SVGAGI. This CDR3 has 14 residues. The CDR3 loop reads CASGQSSYNSPLHF. In nucleotides, the CDR3 is TGTGCCAGCGGACAGAGCTCCTATAATTCACCCCTCCACTTT.

This sequence joins TRBV11-2 and TRBJ2-1, with D perhaps matching TRBD1 (7 bases). The V gene's germline CDR1 is SGHAT and CDR2 FQNNGV. There are 15 residues in the CDR3. The V end lost 8 bases, the J end lost 5 bases, and 19 bases lay between the germline ends. The CDR3 loop reads CASGSPGGIDNEQFF. The CDR3 DNA sequence: TGTGCCAGCGGTTCCCCAGGGGGGATCGACAATGAGCAGTTCTTC.

The chain combines TRBV7-8 with TRBJ1-1, with 7 bases that match TRBD1. The CDR3 totals 15 residues. The J segment lost 6 bases and the V segment lost 0 bases, leaving 7 bases of the junction unmatched. CDR1 and CDR2 from the germline V gene are SGHVS and FQNEAQ. CDR3 DNA sequence: TGTGCCAGCAGCTTAGCGACAGGGTCCGGGGCTGAAGCTTTCTTT. Amino acids: CASSLATGSGAEAFF.

This chain uses TRBV7-9 with TRBJ2-1; D may correspond to TRBD1 or TRBD2 (5 bases each). The V end was cut by 4 bases, the J end by 7 bases, with 14 bases between. The CDR3 spans 14 residues. Germline CDR1 SEHNR, CDR2 FQNEAQ (reference sequence). CDR3 amino acids: CASSSGAVLNEQFF. The CDR3 DNA follows: TGTGCCAGCAGCTCCGGGGCGGTGTTGAATGAGCAGTTCTTC. Supplemented by reference TRBV7-9 and TRBJ2-1, the full variable domain reads DTGVSQNPRHKITKRGQNVTFRCDPISEHNRLYWYRQTLGQGPEFLTYFQNEAQLEKSRLLSDRFSAERPKGSFSTLEIQRTEQGDSAMYLCASSSGAVLNEQFFGPGTRLTVL.

The chain couples TRBV7-8 to TRBJ2-7, with 9 positions matching TRBD2. V was pared by 7 bases and J by 2 bases, with 3 bases of the junction left unmatched. This CDR3 is 13 amino acids long. CDR1 is SGHVS and CDR2 is FQNEAQ in the germline V gene. The CDR3 DNA reads TGTGCCAGCAAAGGCGGGGGGGCCTACGAGCAGTACTTC. It specifies CASKGGGAYEQYF. Looking up the rest from reference TRBV7-8 and TRBJ2-7 gives the full variable domain: GAGVSQSPRYKVAKRGQDVALRCDPISGHVSLFWYQQALGQGPEFLTYFQNEAQLDKSGLPSDRFFAERPEGSVSTLKIQRTQQEDSAVYLCASKGGGAYEQYFGPGTRLTVT.

The gene calls are TRBV5-1 and TRBJ2-1, with TRBD1 matching over 8 bases. This CDR3 region has 15 residues. Germline V gives CDR1 SGHRS, CDR2 YFSETQ. The junction had 2 bases not matched to a gene; V was cut back by 1 base and J by 2 bases. The CDR3 DNA is TGCGCCAGCAGCTTGACAGGGGGGACCTACAATGAGCAGTTCTTC. This codes for CASSLTGGTYNEQFF.

CDR3 amino acids: CASSPIPAANTQYF. DNA of the CDR3: TGTGCCAGCAGCCCCATTCCAGCGGCGAATACGCAGTATTTT. This chain links TRBV11-2 with TRBJ2-3, with D maybe TRBD2 (5 bases). Germline CDR1 is SGHAT and CDR2 is FQNNGV. V lost 5 bases and J 7 bases, leaving 16 bases between the germline ends. The CDR3 runs 14 residues.

The chain recombines TRBV6-6 with TRBJ1-1; D not resolved. The V end lost 2 bases, the J end lost 1 base, and 8 bases lay between the germline ends. CDR1 is MNHNY, CDR2 SVGAGI, per germline (reference sequence). This CDR3 is built from 14 residues. CDR3 coding DNA: TGTGCCAGCAGTTACGGGGAGGGGAACACTGAAGCTTTCTTT. It translates to CASSYGEGNTEAFF.

CDR3: CASSRGRTATNEKLFF. The CDR3 nucleotides are TGTGCCAGCAGCCGGGGTAGGACGGCAACTAATGAAAAACTGTTTTTT. The chain has TRBV5-6 and TRBJ1-4; D unclear. The length of the CDR3 is 16 residues. Per germline, CDR1 SGHDT and CDR2 YYEEEE. The V gene lost 4 bases and the J gene lost 0 bases, with 13 bases spanning the gap.

The chain couples TRBV9 to TRBJ1-3; perhaps TRBD1 as D (5 bases). This CDR3 comprises 18 residues. CDR1 is SGDLS and CDR2 is YYNGEE in the germline V gene. Trimming stripped 2 bases from V and 0 bases from J, with 18 bases between. The CDR3 protein is CASSVQPGRSNSGNTIYF. As DNA, the CDR3 is TGTGCCAGCAGCGTCCAACCGGGACGGAGCAACTCTGGAAACACCATATATTTT.

This sequence joins TRBV2 and TRBJ2-5, with 7 nucleotides matching TRBD2. Germline CDR1 is SNHLY and CDR2 is FYNNEI. The CDR3 is made up of 15 amino acids. V shed 6 bases and J 5 bases; nucleotides not matched to a gene: 12. The CDR3 DNA reads as TGTGCCAGCAGCTCCCTCTCGCTAGCGGCGGAGACCCAGTACTTC. This encodes CASSSLSLAAETQYF.

The chain joins TRBV14 to TRBJ1-1; 7 positions match TRBD1. Per the germline V gene, CDR1 is SGHDN and CDR2 is FVKESK. This CDR3 is 13 amino acids long. The V gene end was trimmed by 1 base and the J gene end by 10 bases; junction bases not matched to a gene: 6. This CDR3 reads CASSQVVTGRAFF. The DNA for the CDR3 is TGTGCCAGCAGCCAAGTGGTGACAGGGAGAGCTTTCTTT.

This clone was picked up a small number of times. The rearrangement uses TRBV28 and TRBJ2-7; tentative D call: TRBD2 (5 bases). V was clipped by 3 bases and J by 9 bases, with 15 bases between them. The CDR3 has 13 residues. Germline lookup yields CDR1 MDHEN and CDR2 SYDVKM. CDR3 in DNA: TGTGCCAGCAGTTTTTTTCGAGGAGGCGGGCAGTACTTC. Protein product: CASSFFRGGGQYF.

The chain recombines TRBV27 with TRBJ2-7, with TRBD2 identical over 9 bases. The CDR3 totals 17 residues. The V gene's germline CDR1 is MNHEY and CDR2 SMNVEV (reference sequence). V dropped 6 bases and J dropped 3; count of bases not matched to a gene: 15. The CDR3: CASRKKGPSGENYEQYF. The CDR3 DNA follows: TGTGCCAGCAGAAAAAAGGGGCCTAGCGGGGAGAACTACGAGCAGTACTTC.

V gene TRBV28 combines with J gene TRBJ2-7; no clear D. This CDR3 comprises 16 residues. Germline CDR1 is MDHEN and CDR2 is SYDVKM. Trimming cost V 4 bases and J 2 bases, with 18 bases left between them. Here the CDR3 reads CASSSPDSGHAYEQYF. CDR3 in DNA: TGTGCCAGCAGTTCGCCCGACTCCGGGCATGCCTACGAGCAGTACTTC.